The clone carrying this T cell receptor beta chain showed up just a few times. Its specificity is not known. The entry originates in a study of response to subunit inactivated influenza vaccine. The CDR3 has 15 amino acids. V gave up 3 bases and J gave up 2 bases; unmatched junction bases: 1. Germline V gene lookup returns CDR1 SGHAT and CDR2 FQNNGV. Points from the study as a whole: New T cells are recruited in small numbers by each seasonal influenza vaccination, according to the authors' suggestion.

TCRdb processed the RT-PCR reads anew with MiXCR; each CDR3 protein has one entry. This sample has about 180,000 distinct CDR3 sequences; roughly 10% occur once, and the top ten carry roughly 36%. Here the sequenced sample was CD8+ T cells sorted from PBMCs, taken less than 30 months after vaccination. The receptor was derived from a man aged 50 to 75 who received an inactivated influenza vaccine. The rearrangement joins TRBV11-2 to TRBJ2-3; the match to TRBD2 covers 11 bases. This chain's CDR3 is CASSLTSGITDTQYF. The CDR3 DNA is TGTGCCAGCAGCTTGACTAGCGGGATCACAGATACGCAGTATTTT.